Each of the 3 T cell receptor beta chains below was sequenced from the same sample in a study of T cell changes during pregnancy in multiple sclerosis. Sequencing was performed with immunoSEQ multiplex PCR; in TCRdb, only in-frame clones are kept and a portion is missing. The sample lists about 40,000 clones, 92% occurring once. The sample in question was CD4+ T cells from peripheral blood mononuclear cells, obtained before pregnancy. These receptors were taken from a female donor with multiple sclerosis, enrolled in a pregnancy study.

This rearrangement joins TRBV19 to TRBJ1-1; D is undetermined. Trimming took off 7 bases at V and 0 bases at J, with 12 bases between the two ends. Germline CDR1 reads LNHDA; CDR2 reads SQIVND (reference sequence). The CDR3 loop spans 14 amino acids. CDR3: CASKQWQMNTEAFF. The CDR3 DNA reads TGTGCCAGTAAACAGTGGCAAATGAACACTGAAGCTTTCTTT.

This chain links TRBV18 with TRBJ2-1, with TRBD2 matching over 10 bases. V trimming: 2 bases; J trimming: 5 bases; junction bases outside the gene matches: 6. This CDR3 spans 16 amino acids. CDR1 is KGHSH and CDR2 is LQKENI in the germline V gene. The CDR3 region has the DNA TGTGCCAGCTCACCAAGATCTAGCGGGAGAGACAATGAGCAGTTCTTC. Its translation is CASSPRSSGRDNEQFF. Variable domain in full (rest from reference TRBV18 and TRBJ2-1): NAGVMQNPRHLVRRRGQEARLRCSPMKGHSHVYWYRQLPEEGLKFMVYLQKENIIDESGMPKERFSAEFPKEGPSILRIQQVVRGDSAAYFCASSPRSSGRDNEQFFGPGTRLTVL.

The J gene is TRBJ2-7, the V gene TRBV7-2, with D perhaps matching TRBD2 (6 bases). Trimming stripped 5 bases from V and 2 bases from J, with 13 bases between. Germline loops: CDR1 SGHTA, CDR2 FQGNSA. The CDR3 length is 14 residues. The CDR3 loop reads CASSAARGTYEQYF. CDR3 sequence (DNA): TGTGCCAGCAGCGCCGCTCGGGGGACCTACGAGCAGTACTTC.